This T cell receptor (beta chain) was sequenced in a study of blood T cell repertoires in COVID-19 (dated by TCRdb to 2018 to 2020). For the wider study: Samples from collaborators originated in the United States, Italy and Spain and spanned both the acute and convalescent phases of COVID-19. The prospective study material was composed of cDNA or gDNA derived from T cells, B-cell-depleted T cells, or PBMCs. Subjects who had been exposed to COVID-19, were actively infected with it, or had recovered from it provided the deeply sampled blood TCRbeta repertoires that made up the dataset. A freely available public database, intended as a resource for researchers studying the immune response to SARS-CoV-2, is where the repertoires were released. The samples were drawn from two sources: the first 160 participants of the ongoing ImmuneRACE study, and 1,254 subjects contributed by 6 global collaborators. The sample metadata nearly always contained a de-identified subject ID, COVID-19 status, age in years and sex. Where HLA class I and class II types were available, the types were taken from metadata supplied by the sample provider, not from assay-based typing. General conclusions and limits of the study: The amount of clinical and demographic metadata varied by source and participant and was provided uncurated.

Worth noting for this clone: The antigen it recognizes is unknown. No qualities accompany the bases; no much larger clone lies one base away.

Via the germline V gene (reference sequence), CDR1 is SGHKS and CDR2 YYEKEE. Including cysteine and phenylalanine, the CDR3 has 16 amino acids. Only CDR3 DNA remains: 48 bases, in frame from the first base. At the junction V is shortened by 1 base and J by 0 bases; bases outside the gene matches: 4. Participants in the prospective study were enrolled through a virtual design, were aged roughly 18 to 100 years, and lived in approximately 24 United States geographic areas. In the prospective study, cohorts were assigned on the basis of participant-reported clinical history obtained from a screening survey and a study questionnaire. Mobile phlebotomists in the prospective study collected whole blood, serum and a nasopharyngeal or oropharyngeal swab from every participant. Participants in the prospective study had the option to provide additional blood draws and questionnaires over an approximately 2-month period. Prospective study blood samples were shipped either frozen or at room temperature before DNA extraction.

TCRbeta CDR3 regions were amplified from genomic DNA by means of the immunoSEQ Assay, a bias-controlled multiplex PCR. The authors' analysis ran thus. Within the assay, amplification of reference gene primers was used to estimate how many nucleated cells each sample contained. To quantify the absolute abundance of each unique TCRbeta CDR3 rearrangement, sequence reads were collapsed and filtered. For each sample, productive Simpson clonality was calculated as the square root of Simpson's diversity index over productive rearrangements. TCRdb stores this immuneACCESS table with in-frame sequences only. Part of the clones is absent; in the studies checked, under half of the shortfall reflects unresolved V genes, and no reason is known for the rest. V and J calls and clone size come straight from that table; D and trimming were deduced from the DNA. This sample lists about 270,000 clones; under 95% were detected once. The biggest ten clones account for approximately 2.4% of the sample.

The chain uses TRBV5-5 and TRBJ1-1, and 9 junctional nucleotides match TRBD1. Sequenced sample: PBMCs or T cells enriched from blood (not recorded which). The source of this sequence is a woman aged 40 to 50 with acute COVID-19. DNA sequence: TGTGCCAGCAGCTTGTGGACAGGGGCCTTGAACACTGAAGCTTTCTTT. Its translation is CASSLWTGALNTEAFF.